The 29 T cell receptor beta chains below come from one sample, sequenced in a study of vaccination effects on CD4 cells after COVID-19. Using immunoSEQ multiplex PCR, the repertoire was profiled, and TCRdb retains in-frame clones only, with some absent. Of around 46,000 clones in the sample, approximately 81% were seen once. The antigens for these receptors are not known. Under the ViraFEST assay, PBMC were stimulated with viral peptide pools so that antigen-specific CD4+ T cells expanded. Sequencing was performed afterwards. At the end of about 9 days of culture, CD4+ T cells were isolated. PCR showed that the person got SARS-CoV-2 infection at some point between March and December 2020. The specimen was CD4+ T cells from PBMCs cultured with a peptide pool, collected before COVID-19 vaccination. The source is a human donor who had a prior SARS-CoV-2 infection.

The rearrangement links TRBV5-1 to TRBJ2-7; 10 positions match TRBD1. The CDR3 runs 15 residues. Germline V lookup: CDR1 SGHRS, CDR2 YFSETQ. With 0 bases clipped from V and 3 bases from J, the junction kept 3 bases outside the gene matches. As DNA, the CDR3 is TGCGCCAGCAGCTTGGGACAGGGGGCCGTCTACGAGCAGTACTTC. Translated: CASSLGQGAVYEQYF.

The chain uses TRBV18 and TRBJ2-3; unclear D gene. CDR3 length: 13 residues. V was cut by 0 bases and J by 4 bases, with 5 bases left in between. CDR1 and CDR2 from the germline V gene are KGHSH and LQKENI. For the CDR3, the DNA is TGTGCCAGCTCACCACCGGGTGCAGATACGCAGTATTTT. Translated: CASSPPGADTQYF.

J is TRBJ2-3 and V is TRBV5-1; the match to TRBD2 covers 7 bases. There are 15 residues in the CDR3. CDR1 SGHRS and CDR2 YFSETQ come from the germline V gene. V gave up 5 bases and J gave up 2 bases; unmatched junction bases: 8. For the CDR3, the DNA is TGCGCCAGCAGTGTCCTCCTAGCGGACACAGATACGCAGTATTTT. Translating gives CASSVLLADTDTQYF.

The chain combines TRBV28 with TRBJ2-7; 7 bases line up with TRBD1. The CDR3 loop spans 16 amino acids. Unmatched junction bases numbered 9, after V lost 3 bases and J lost 1 base. CDR1 is MDHEN and CDR2 is SYDVKM in the germline V gene. CDR3 residues: CASSFERRGNSYEQYF. CDR3 bases: TGTGCCAGCAGTTTTGAGCGCAGGGGGAATTCCTACGAGCAGTACTTC. Full variable domain (rest looked up from reference TRBV28 and TRBJ2-7): DVKVTQSSRYLVKRTGEKVFLECVQDMDHENMFWYRQDPGLGLRLIYFSYDVKMKEKGDIPEGYSVSREKKERFSLILESASTNQTSMYLCASSFERRGNSYEQYFGPGTRLTVT.

This chain uses TRBV12-5 with TRBJ2-1, with no clear D. The CDR3 has 11 amino acids. The ends were cut back, 8 bases at V and 4 bases at J, with 6 bases in the middle. Germline lookup yields CDR1 LGHNT and CDR2 FRNRAP. The CDR3 is CASSRYNEQFF. In nucleotides, the CDR3 is TGTGCTAGTTCTCGATACAATGAGCAGTTCTTC.

The rearrangement joins TRBV18 to TRBJ2-3; tentatively, D is TRBD2 (5 bases). The CDR3 runs to 14 residues. The V gene lost 4 bases and the J gene lost 0 bases, with 8 bases spanning the gap. The germline V gene encodes CDR1 KGHSH and CDR2 LQKENI. The CDR3 DNA follows: TGTGCCAGCTCACGCGCGGGTAGCACAGATACGCAGTATTTT. As protein: CASSRAGSTDTQYF. The whole variable domain, filled in from reference TRBV18 and TRBJ2-3, reads NAGVMQNPRHLVRRRGQEARLRCSPMKGHSHVYWYRQLPEEGLKFMVYLQKENIIDESGMPKERFSAEFPKEGPSILRIQQVVRGDSAAYFCASSRAGSTDTQYFGPGTRLTVL.

The chain joins TRBV5-5 to TRBJ1-2; D may be TRBD1 (5 bases). This CDR3 spans 16 amino acids. With 4 bases removed from V and 4 bases from J, the gap between germline ends came to 20 bases. From germline, CDR1 is SGHKS and CDR2 YYEKEE (reference sequence). CDR3 coding DNA: TGTGCCAGCAGCCCCCCGACCCGGGGCCCGAGCTATGGCTACACCTTC. It codes for CASSPPTRGPSYGYTF.

This clone was recorded only once. This chain connects TRBV7-3 to TRBJ2-5, with D possibly TRBD1 on 6 matching bases. V lost 3 bases to trimming and J lost 5 bases, with 10 bases between them. The CDR3 consists of 13 residues. Looked up from germline, CDR1 is SGHTA and CDR2 is FQGTGA. The CDR3, as DNA: TGTGCCAGCAGCTTTGACAGGAGCGAGACCCAGTACTTC. As protein: CASSFDRSETQYF.

The rearrangement uses TRBV18 and TRBJ2-5; 11 nucleotides agree with TRBD1. This CDR3 is built from 17 residues. V shed 2 bases, J shed 1 base, and the junction held 6 bases outside the gene matches. Germline V gene data show CDR1 as KGHSH and CDR2 as LQKENI. The CDR3 DNA reads as TGTGCCAGCTCACCAGTGGGACAGGGGGGATCCCAAGAGACCCAGTACTTC. Its protein is CASSPVGQGGSQETQYF.

This clone has a handful of counts. The CDR3 DNA reads as TGTGCCAGCACCGTATATCGGCAGAATGAGCAGTTCTTC. Its protein is CASTVYRQNEQFF. The V gene is TRBV2, the J gene TRBJ2-1, with D hard to call. CDR1 and CDR2 from the germline V gene are SNHLY and FYNNEI. CDR3 length: 13 amino acids. The V end lost 7 bases, the J end lost 7 bases, and 14 bases lay between the germline ends.

The chain joins TRBV7-9 to TRBJ2-3; D is unclear. This CDR3 has 17 amino acids. Germline lookup yields CDR1 SEHNR and CDR2 FQNEAQ (reference sequence). Trimming removed 5 bases at V and 5 bases at J, with 23 bases between. DNA for the CDR3: TGTGCCAGCAGCCTGGGTGAAACCCTGAGTCTCGGAGATACGCAGTATTTT. Its translation is CASSLGETLSLGDTQYF.

This clone appeared a single time. The chain combines TRBV2 with TRBJ1-4, with D unclear. The germline V gene encodes CDR1 SNHLY and CDR2 FYNNEI. The CDR3 has 17 residues. V was trimmed by 6 bases and J by 3 bases, leaving 20 bases between them. CDR3 DNA: TGTGCCAGCAGCCCTAAAACTGGTCCGGAATCTAATGAAAAACTGTTTTTT. It encodes CASSPKTGPESNEKLFF.

The V and J genes are TRBV7-3 and TRBJ2-1, with 11 bases identical to TRBD1. Germline V gene sequence: CDR1 SGHTA, CDR2 FQGTGA. The V and J ends lost 5 bases and 9 bases, in that order; junction bases with no gene match: 3. CDR3 length: 13 amino acids. The CDR3 loop is CASSPGTGGEQFF. The CDR3, as DNA: TGTGCCAGCAGCCCCGGGACAGGGGGTGAGCAGTTCTTC.

This clone has only one observation. V is TRBV2 and J is TRBJ2-6; TRBD1 matches at 8 bases. With 9 bases clipped from V and 2 bases from J, the junction kept 6 bases outside the gene matches. This CDR3 spans 15 amino acids. Germline CDR1 is SNHLY and CDR2 is FYNNEI. The CDR3 loop is CARAEQGAGANVLTF. The CDR3 DNA sequence: TGTGCCAGGGCTGAACAGGGGGCTGGGGCCAACGTCCTGACTTTC.

The chain recombines TRBV20-1 with TRBJ2-3, with TRBD1 matching over 9 bases. The CDR3 runs to 15 residues. CDR1 and CDR2 (germline): DFQATT, SNEGSKA (reference sequence). Trimming removed 3 bases from V and 1 base from J; junction bases left unmatched: 5. The CDR3 loop is CSASLWTGGTDTQYF. As DNA, the CDR3 is TGCAGTGCTAGTCTCTGGACAGGGGGCACAGATACGCAGTATTTT.

The rearrangement joins TRBV9 to TRBJ1-5; 7 bases fit TRBD1. CDR1 SGDLS and CDR2 YYNGEE come from the germline V gene. Losses at the gene ends were 4 bases for V and 4 bases for J; bases not matched to a gene: 5. This CDR3 is 14 amino acids long. The CDR3 nucleotides read TGTGCCAGCAGCTCGACAGGGTTTAATCAGCCCCAGCATTTT. Amino acids: CASSSTGFNQPQHF.

The V call is TRBV27, the J call TRBJ2-1; D possibly corresponds to TRBD2 (6 bases). The germline V gene encodes CDR1 MNHEY and CDR2 SMNVEV (reference sequence). This CDR3 comprises 12 residues. V gave up 7 bases and J gave up 15 bases, with 19 bases separating them. CDR3 sequence: CASKGASDYLFF. The DNA of the CDR3 is TGTGCCAGCAAAGGGGCTAGCGACTATTTGTTCTTC.

This clone was seen more than once but under ten times. The chain links TRBV4-3 to TRBJ1-1, with D uncertain. The germline V gene has CDR1 LGHNA and CDR2 YSLEER. With 0 bases removed from V and 6 bases from J, the gap between germline ends came to 11 bases. The CDR3 is 14 amino acids. The CDR3 nucleotides are TGCGCCAGCAGCCAAGATTATGGTCGGCCTGAAGCTTTCTTT. Translating it yields CASSQDYGRPEAFF.

The rearrangement uses TRBV29-1 and TRBJ2-4; D may be TRBD1 (6 bases). The CDR3 runs 12 residues. Germline V CDR1 and CDR2: SQVTM, ANQGSEA. Trimming pared 6 bases from V and 2 bases from J, leaving 8 bases between. The CDR3 nucleotides are TGCAGCGTGGGACATACCAAAAACATTCAGTACTTC. Translating it yields CSVGHTKNIQYF. Together with reference TRBV29-1 and TRBJ2-4, the CDR3 gives the full variable domain: SAVISQKPSRDICQRGTSLTIQCQVDSQVTMMFWYRQQPGQSLTLIATANQGSEATYESGFVIDKFPISRPNLTFSTLTVSNMSPEDSSIYLCSVGHTKNIQYFGAGTRLSVL.

The rearrangement links TRBV5-1 to TRBJ2-7, with 10 positions matching TRBD2. Losses at the gene ends were 0 bases for V and 5 bases for J; bases not matched to a gene: 5. The CDR3 runs to 15 residues. Per the germline V gene, CDR1 is SGHRS and CDR2 is YFSETQ. The chain's CDR3 is CASSLVLAGADEQYF. CDR3 sequence (DNA): TGCGCCAGCAGCTTGGTTCTAGCGGGAGCGGACGAGCAGTACTTC. Complete variable domain (other parts from reference TRBV5-1 and TRBJ2-7): KAGVTQTPRYLIKTRGQQVTLSCSPISGHRSVSWYQQTPGQGLQFLFEYFSETQRNKGNFPGRFSGRQFSNSRSEMNVSTLELGDSALYLCASSLVLAGADEQYFGPGTRLTVT.

J is TRBJ1-4 and V is TRBV4-2; D remains ambiguous. Germline V CDR1 and CDR2: LGHNA, YNFKEQ. The CDR3 contains 16 residues. V was shortened by 4 bases and J by 8 bases, with 20 bases between the two germline ends. CDR3 protein: CASSPSLGRELEKLFF. Written as DNA, the CDR3 is TGTGCCAGCAGCCCCTCGCTAGGCCGGGAGTTAGAAAAACTGTTTTTT.

The chain employs TRBV5-1 and TRBJ1-2; 9 nucleotides align to TRBD1. The trim removed 4 bases at V and 6 bases at J, leaving 7 bases unmatched. Germline V gene data show CDR1 as SGHRS and CDR2 as YFSETQ. The CDR3 length is 14 residues. CDR3 nucleotide sequence: TGCGCCAGCAGCGTGGATGGACAGGGGAATGGCTACACCTTC. Translating gives CASSVDGQGNGYTF.

J is TRBJ2-5 and V is TRBV27; 7 bases map to TRBD1. V lost 9 bases, J lost 5 bases, and 9 bases stayed unmatched. The CDR3 is made up of 13 amino acids. Germline lookup yields CDR1 MNHEY and CDR2 SMNVEV (reference sequence). The CDR3 bases are TGTGCCAGGGGGACAGCAAAGGGGGAGACCCAGTACTTC. It encodes CARGTAKGETQYF.

This chain uses TRBV15 with TRBJ2-3; unclear D gene. The germline CDR1 and CDR2 sequences are LNHNV and YYDKDF (reference sequence). The CDR3 is 16 amino acids. V dropped 0 bases and J dropped 2 bases, with 12 bases sitting between them. CDR3 residues: CATSRDRLQNTDTQYF. The CDR3 DNA sequence: TGTGCCACCAGCAGAGACAGGTTACAGAACACAGATACGCAGTATTTT.

The chain is built from TRBV21-1 and TRBJ1-5; TRBD1 is the table's D call, not checked against the DNA. TRBV21-1 is listed as a pseudogene. This CDR3 is built from 14 residues. The chain's CDR3 is CASSNRGPDQPQHF. In nucleotides, the CDR3 is TGTGCCAGCAGCAACAGGGGTCCGGATCAGCCCCAGCATTTT.

The V call is TRBV6-2 or TRBV6-3, the J call TRBJ2-1, with D hard to call. Germline CDR1 MNHEY, CDR2 SVGEGT. The V end lost 2 bases, the J end lost 5 bases, and 4 bases lay between the germline ends. This CDR3 spans 12 amino acids. CDR3 nucleotide sequence: TGTGCCAGCAGTTACCTAGACAATGAGCAGTTCTTC. Its translation is CASSYLDNEQFF.

The V gene is TRBV6-6, the J gene TRBJ2-7; 8 bases are shared with TRBD1. V shed 6 bases and J 3 bases; nucleotides not matched to a gene: 4. This CDR3 spans 13 amino acids. CDR1 MNHNY and CDR2 SVGAGI come from the germline V gene (reference sequence). CDR3 nucleotides: TGTGCCAGCAGGGACAGGGTTTTCTACGAGCAGTACTTC. This encodes CASRDRVFYEQYF.

The genes are TRBV24-1 and TRBJ2-6; D unclear. Per the germline V gene, CDR1 is KGHDR and CDR2 is SFDVKD. V was trimmed by 6 bases and J by 4 bases, leaving 3 bases between them. The CDR3 runs to 12 residues. CDR3 coding DNA: TGTGCCACCAGTTCCGGGGCCAACGTCCTGACTTTC. Protein sequence: CATSSGANVLTF.

This chain uses TRBV12-5 with TRBJ2-3; D is ambiguous. V lost 11 bases and J 1 base, leaving 13 bases between the germline ends. The CDR3 length is 13 residues. Germline-derived CDR1 and CDR2 are LGHNT and FRNRAP. The chain's CDR3 is CAGKKDGTDTQYF. The CDR3 DNA sequence: TGTGCTGGTAAGAAGGACGGCACAGATACGCAGTATTTT.